Listed below are T cell receptor beta chains from one sample, sequenced in a study of blood T cells in healthy people across ages. A single record per CDR3 protein comes from TCRdb applying MiXCR to the 5' RACE reads. The sample consists of fewer than 900,000 distinct CDR3 sequences, around 40% of them appearing once. Sequencing used blood. The receptor source for this set is a woman aged 60 to 75 in good health. The CDR3 runs from the conserved cysteine through the conserved F or W. The D gene is left open where the match is weak. Not every row has a clone size; where given, it reads once, few, many or a size class.

>TRBJ2-7|16|once|TRBV3-1|.
TGTGCCAGCAGCCAATCTCTGGGGGTAGTTCGCGACGAGCAGTACTTC
CASSQSLGVVRDEQYF
>TRBJ2-4|14|.|TRBV9|.
TGTGCCAGCAGCGTAACGGGAGCATCGGACATTCAGTACTTC
CASSVTGASDIQYF
>TRBJ2-3|13|.|TRBV7-9|.
TGTGCCAGCAGCTCCTTTCTGGCAGATACGCAGTATTTT
CASSSFLADTQYF
>TRBJ2-5|17|.|TRBV4-3|TRBD2
TGCGCCAGCAGCCAAGATATAACTAGCGGGGGGGCTGAGACCCAGTACTTC
CASSQDITSGGAETQYF
>TRBJ2-5|15|.|TRBV7-9|.
TGTGCCAGCAGCTTATGGCTGGCAGGTCAAGAGACCCAGTACTTC
CASSLWLAGQETQYF
>TRBJ2-5|17|few|TRBV7-2|.
TGTGCCAGCAGCTTAGAGGTGCCAGGGGTTAGGCAAGAGACCCAGTACTTC
CASSLEVPGVRQETQYF
>TRBJ1-1|14|.|TRBV7-2|.
TGTGCCAGCAGCTTAATCCCGAGAGGTACTGAAGCTTTCTTT
CASSLIPRGTEAFF
>TRBJ2-3|15|many|TRBV29-1|TRBD2
TGCAGCGTACGGGGTATGCGGGAGGGCCGTAATACGCAGTATTTT
CSVRGMREGRNTQYF
>TRBJ1-1|14|.|TRBV15|.
TGTGCCACCAGCCCCCAGGAGGCGGGCACTGAAGCTTTCTTT
CATSPQEAGTEAFF
>TRBJ2-7|14|few|TRBV6-5|TRBD2
TGTGCCAGCAGCCGTCCGGGACTAGCGAACGAGCAGTACTTC
CASSRPGLANEQYF
>TRBJ2-3|13|few|TRBV29-1|TRBD1
TGCAGCGCCGACAGGGAAGCCACAGATACGCAGTATTTT
CSADREATDTQYF
>TRBJ2-3|11|.|TRBV29-1|.
TGCAGCGTTGGTCGCGGTGGGGAGCAGTATTTT
CSVGRGGEQYF
>TRBJ2-1|12|.|TRBV15|.
TGTGCCACCCGAGGCTCTCACAATGAGCAGTTCTTC
CATRGSHNEQFF
>TRBJ2-1|18|.|TRBV5-1|TRBD2
TGCGCCAGCAGCTTGGGACTAGCGGGAGAAAAATCCTACAATGAGCAGTTCTTC
CASSLGLAGEKSYNEQFF
>TRBJ2-3|16|few|TRBV4-2|TRBD2
TGTGCCAGCAGCAACGGACTAGCGGGGGGGCCTGACACGCAGTATTTT
CASSNGLAGGPDTQYF
>TRBJ2-1|15|.|TRBV4-3|.
TGCGCCAGCAGCCAAGACCCGGGATCAAACAATGAGCAGTTCTTC
CASSQDPGSNNEQFF
>TRBJ2-7|14|many|TRBV5-6|.
TGTGCCAGCAGCTTGGGTGGAGTCTCCAACGAGCAGTACTTC
CASSLGGVSNEQYF
>TRBJ2-1|14|.|TRBV6-1|.
TGTGCCAGCAGTGAAAGGGAGGTTGGGGCTGAGCAGTTCTTC
CASSEREVGAEQFF
>TRBJ2-7|14|.|TRBV7-9|.
TGTGCCAGCAGCTTAAATCAGGGCACCTACGAGCAGTACTTC
CASSLNQGTYEQYF
>TRBJ2-2|14|.|TRBV10-3|.
TGTGCCATCAGTCCCGGGACTGGGGATCGGGAGCTGTTTTTT
CAISPGTGDRELFF
>TRBJ2-1|16|few|TRBV2|TRBD2
TGTGCCAGCAGTCTTAGCGGGGGGAGATCCTACAATGAGCAGTTCTTC
CASSLSGGRSYNEQFF
>TRBJ1-1|13|few|TRBV29-1|TRBD1
TGCAGCGTTTACACGACAGGGTTCACTGAAGCTTTCTTT
CSVYTTGFTEAFF
>TRBJ2-7|16|.|TRBV3-1|.
TGTGCCAGCAGCCAAGGACGTGACGTCTTTGGTTACGAGCAGTACTTC
CASSQGRDVFGYEQYF
>TRBJ2-7|14|.|TRBV27|.
TGTGCCAGCAGTGCCGGGACCACCTACAATGAGCAGTACTTC
CASSAGTTYNEQYF
>TRBJ2-3|14|many|TRBV20-1|TRBD2
TGCAGTGCTCCGCGCGGGAGTAGGGCAAATACGCAGTATTTT
CSAPRGSRANTQYF
>TRBJ1-1|17|.|TRBV7-9|TRBD1
TGTGCCAGCAGCGCCTCGACAGGGAGGAGAATGAACACTGAAGCTTTCTTT
CASSASTGRRMNTEAFF
>TRBJ2-7|11|.|TRBV27|.
TGTGCCAGCAGTCCGGGGGTAGCTAAGTACTTC
CASSPGVAKYF
>TRBJ1-4|11|few|TRBV5-1|.
TGCGCCAGCAAGGGTGAGGAAAAACTGTTTTTT
CASKGEEKLFF
>TRBJ2-1|16|few|TRBV7-3|TRBD1
TGTGCCAGCAGCTTAGAGGGGACAGGGGGGTACAATGAGCAGTTCTTC
CASSLEGTGGYNEQFF
>TRBJ1-2|16|few|TRBV3-1|TRBD1
TGTGCCAGCAGCTTACACACAGGGGCAAATAACTATGGCTACACCTTC
CASSLHTGANNYGYTF
>TRBJ2-7|16|.|TRBV28|TRBD1
TGTGCCAGCAGTTTATCCGGGACAGGTCGGACCTACGAGCAGTACTTC
CASSLSGTGRTYEQYF
>TRBJ1-1|14|few|TRBV30|.
TGTGCCTGGACGTCGAGCCAGGTAAACACTGAAGCTTTCTTT
CAWTSSQVNTEAFF
>TRBJ2-3|19|.|TRBV6-5|.
TGTGCCAGCAGTTACTCACGGGAGTTAGATGGGGATAGCACAGATACGCAGTATTTT
CASSYSRELDGDSTDTQYF
>TRBJ2-1|15|.|TRBV12-3/TRBV12-4|.
TGTGCCAGCGGGGCACAGGTACAGTCCTACAATGAGCAGTTCTTC
CASGAQVQSYNEQFF
>TRBJ2-3|15|.|TRBV28|TRBD2
TGTGCCAGCAGTCCCCAAGGGACTAGCAGACATACGCAGTATTTT
CASSPQGTSRHTQYF
>TRBJ2-1|15|many|TRBV29-1|TRBD2
TGCAGCGCCTTGGGTGATAGCGGGAGTCTAGATGAGCAGTTCTTC
CSALGDSGSLDEQFF